These 12 T cell receptor beta chains came from one sample sequenced in a study of radiation and T cells in renal cell carcinoma. The time point: blood 4 weeks post-SBRT, at nephrectomy. As to treatment: 15 Gy SBRT to primary tumor, nephrectomy 4 weeks later. Using immunoSEQ multiplex PCR, the repertoire was profiled, and TCRdb retains in-frame clones only, with some absent. The repertoire holds about 78,000 clones, with roughly 87% as singletons. The material sequenced was blood, taken from a patient whose treatment included radiotherapy and nephrectomy. The receptors derive from a woman aged 70 to 79 with renal cell carcinoma.

This rearrangement joins TRBV7-2 to TRBJ1-3; 12 bases agree with TRBD1. CDR1 and CDR2 from the germline V gene are SGHTA and FQGNSA. CDR3 length equals 17 residues. The trim removed 5 bases at V and 4 bases at J, leaving 9 bases unmatched. In DNA, the CDR3 is TGTGCCAGCAGCCCACCGGGACAGGGGGCTGTGGGAAACACCATATATTTT. Translating it yields CASSPPGQGAVGNTIYF.

The chain is built from TRBV6-9 and TRBJ1-6; possibly TRBD1 for D (5 bases). The CDR3 extends over 16 amino acids. CDR1 is MNHGY and CDR2 is SVAAGI in the germline V gene. V lost 8 bases to trimming and J lost 5 bases, with 19 bases between them. Here the CDR3 reads CASRIFWQGDNSPLHF. The CDR3 DNA reads TGTGCCAGCCGGATTTTCTGGCAGGGAGATAATTCACCCCTCCACTTT.

CDR3 DNA: TGTGCCAGCAGCTTAGCGGGGGGCGGGCCCCAGCATTTT. Encoded protein: CASSLAGGGPQHF. This chain connects TRBV7-9 to TRBJ1-5; possible D gene TRBD1, 6 bases. Looked up from germline, CDR1 is SEHNR and CDR2 is FQNEAQ (reference sequence). The CDR3 has 13 amino acids. V lost 0 bases, J lost 9 bases, and 9 bases lay in between.

This rearrangement joins TRBV30 to TRBJ1-2; possibly TRBD1 for D (5 bases). The CDR3 consists of 14 residues. The germline V gene encodes CDR1 GTSNPN and CDR2 SVGIG (reference sequence). The V end lost 3 bases, the J end lost 7 bases, and 18 bases lay between the germline ends. CDR3 sequence reads: CAWRRDRGGVGYTF. CDR3 nucleotides: TGTGCCTGGAGGCGGGACCGCGGCGGAGTTGGCTACACCTTC.

This clone has just a few counts. V is TRBV30 and J is TRBJ1-1; perhaps TRBD1 as D (5 bases). Germline V gene data show CDR1 as GTSNPN and CDR2 as SVGIG (reference sequence). This CDR3 is 13 amino acids long. Trimming removed 3 bases from V and 4 bases from J, with 12 bases in between. The CDR3 bases are TGTGCCTGGAGGGCCCGGGGGGTCACTGAAGCTTTCTTT. This translates into CAWRARGVTEAFF.

This sequence joins TRBV7-8 and TRBJ1-6; no reliable D call. V was shortened by 6 bases and J by 10 bases, with 19 bases between the two germline ends. The CDR3 totals 15 residues. CDR1 SGHVS and CDR2 FQNEAQ come from the germline V gene. The chain's CDR3 is CASRAPGGRESPLHF. The DNA for the CDR3 is TGTGCCAGCAGGGCCCCGGGAGGGAGGGAATCACCCCTCCACTTT.

V and J are TRBV19 and TRBJ2-7, with TRBD2 matching over 11 bases. Trimming took 4 bases from V and 2 from J; bases not matched to a gene: 7. This CDR3 spans 16 amino acids. Looked up from germline, CDR1 is LNHDA and CDR2 is SQIVND (reference sequence). This CDR3 reads CASSTRLAGSTYEQYF. The CDR3 region has the DNA TGTGCCAGTAGTACCCGACTAGCGGGGAGCACCTACGAGCAGTACTTC.

V gene TRBV18 combines with J gene TRBJ1-2, with TRBD1 identical over 7 bases. CDR1 and CDR2 from the germline V gene are KGHSH and LQKENI. CDR3 size: 13 residues. The trim removed 5 bases at V and 1 base at J, leaving 1 base unmatched. The CDR3 DNA reads TGTGCCAGCTCAAGGGACAGTAACTATGGCTACACCTTC. This sequence encodes CASSRDSNYGYTF.

Comment on this clone: The junction shows a germline mismatch at one end, possibly a read error. The genes are TRBV7-7 and TRBJ2-6; D not resolved. Germline V gene data show CDR1 as SSHAT and CDR2 as FNYEAQ (reference sequence). This CDR3 region has 14 residues. This CDR3 is CASSLGPGANVLTF. CDR3 bases: TGTGCTAGCAGCTTAGGGCCTGGGGCCAACGTCCTGACTTTC.

The rearrangement links TRBV9 to TRBJ2-2, with D maybe TRBD2 (7 bases). The CDR3 loop spans 16 amino acids. Trimming pared 0 bases from V and 2 bases from J, leaving 11 bases between. Germline V CDR1 and CDR2: SGDLS, YYNGEE. CDR3 protein: CASSVGAGANTGELFF. The CDR3, as DNA: TGTGCCAGCAGCGTAGGGGCGGGGGCCAACACCGGGGAGCTGTTTTTT.

The chain employs TRBV15 and TRBJ1-5, with D tentatively TRBD1 (5 bases). CDR1 LNHNV and CDR2 YYDKDF come from the germline V gene (reference sequence). The CDR3 covers 14 residues. Trimming took off 3 bases at V and 9 bases at J, with 15 bases between the two ends. CDR3 residues: CATSSRDGALPQHF. CDR3 DNA sequence: TGTGCCACCAGCAGCCGGGACGGAGCCCTGCCCCAGCATTTT.

This chain links TRBV7-2 with TRBJ1-3, with D possibly TRBD1 on 6 matching bases. CDR1 is SGHTA and CDR2 is FQGNSA in the germline V gene. Trimming shortened V by 1 base and J by 0 bases, and 7 bases separated the two germline ends. This CDR3 has 15 amino acids. CDR3 DNA sequence: TGTGCCAGCAGCTTAGGGGGGCACTCTGGAAACACCATATATTTT. It translates to CASSLGGHSGNTIYF.